These 12 T cell receptor beta chains were sequenced from one sample in a study of shared clonotypes between healthy human individuals. Method: immunoSEQ multiplex PCR; TCRdb's copy keeps in-frame clones and lacks some. The data show about 380,000 clones, with about 96% seen just once and approximately 0.3% held by the top ten. Sequences were obtained from memory CD8+ T cells sorted from blood. Noted subset: CD45RO+ cells pooled with CCR7-negative TemRA cells. Receptors originate from a man younger than 45 in good health.

The chain links TRBV18 to TRBJ2-7, with TRBD1 identical over 11 bases. CDR1 is KGHSH, CDR2 LQKENI, per germline. The J segment lost 2 bases and the V segment lost 4 bases, leaving 4 bases of the junction unmatched. The CDR3 sequence is 15 residues long. DNA for the CDR3: TGTGCCAGCTCACGGGACAGGGGGGACCCCTACGAGCAGTACTTC. Protein product: CASSRDRGDPYEQYF.

A single count supports this clone. Other DNA variants within this sample encode the same CDR3. This chain links TRBV14 with TRBJ2-1; a weak D match, TRBD1 (5 bases). The CDR3 length is 13 residues. Looked up from germline, CDR1 is SGHDN and CDR2 is FVKESK. Between the trimmed V and J ends, which lost 1 base and 10 bases, there was a span of 11 bases. The CDR3 loop is CASSQGLAGEQFF. The CDR3 DNA reads as TGTGCCAGCAGCCAAGGACTCGCAGGGGAGCAGTTCTTC.

The V and J genes are TRBV5-1 and TRBJ2-3, with D perhaps matching TRBD2 (6 bases). CDR3 length: 15 amino acids. Germline values: CDR1 SGHRS, CDR2 YFSETQ. The germline V and J ends were trimmed by 0 bases and 6 bases, with 14 bases remaining between them. CDR3 amino acids: CASSLAGRYTDTQYF. Here the CDR3 DNA reads TGCGCCAGCAGCTTGGCAGGGAGGTATACGGATACGCAGTATTTT.

The chain carries TRBV6-5 and TRBJ2-7; the match to TRBD2 covers 7 bases. Germline trimming cut 6 bases from V and 3 bases from J; bases unmatched to any gene: 2. Germline lookup yields CDR1 MNHEY and CDR2 SVGAGI. This CDR3 contains 12 residues. The DNA for the CDR3 is TGTGCCAGCAGGGCTAGCGGCTACGAGCAGTACTTC. It codes for CASRASGYEQYF.

The gene calls are TRBV18 and TRBJ2-5; D is perhaps TRBD1 (6 bases). Germline assignment: CDR1 KGHSH and CDR2 LQKENI. Deletions cut 6 bases from V and 4 bases from J, with 12 bases between. This CDR3 has 13 amino acids. CDR3 bases: TGTGCCAGCTCTATGGGCAGGGGAGAGACCCAGTACTTC. Translation gives CASSMGRGETQYF.

The V call is TRBV6-5, the J call TRBJ1-3; 9 bases align to TRBD1. V lost 6 bases and J lost 2; bases outside the gene matches: 5. This CDR3 region has 15 residues. Germline V gives CDR1 MNHEY, CDR2 SVGAGI. The CDR3 nucleotides are TGTGCCAGCAGGTCCACAGGGGGCCCTGGAAACACCATATATTTT. Translated: CASRSTGGPGNTIYF.

The chain carries TRBV2 and TRBJ2-3; D is possibly TRBD2 (6 bases). CDR1 is SNHLY, CDR2 FYNNEI, per germline. The CDR3 has 15 amino acids. V was trimmed by 4 bases and J by 3 bases, leaving 14 bases between them. The CDR3 DNA reads as TGTGCCAGCAGTGTGCGGGGAGAGGGGACAGATACGCAGTATTTT. Its translation is CASSVRGEGTDTQYF.

CDR3 sequence reads: CASSPWLAGNTGELFF. The CDR3 DNA follows: TGTGCCAGCAGCCCCTGGCTAGCGGGCAACACCGGGGAGCTGTTTTTT. This sequence joins TRBV7-8 and TRBJ2-2; the match to TRBD2 covers 8 bases. The CDR3 is 16 residues long. The V and J ends lost 5 bases and 2 bases, in that order; junction bases with no gene match: 7. Germline-derived CDR1 and CDR2 are SGHVS and FQNEAQ.

The rearrangement links TRBV10-2 to TRBJ2-1; 7 bases agree with TRBD2. This CDR3 region has 14 residues. V trimming: 4 bases; J trimming: 4 bases; junction bases outside the gene matches: 4. Germline V gene lookup returns CDR1 WSHSY and CDR2 SAAADI. The CDR3 here is CASSGASGYNEQFF. The CDR3 nucleotides read TGCGCCAGCAGTGGGGCTAGCGGTTACAATGAGCAGTTCTTC.

The chain uses TRBV6-5 and TRBJ2-5, with TRBD2 identical over 9 bases. This CDR3 has 13 residues. Germline-derived CDR1 and CDR2 are MNHEY and SVGAGI. V was clipped by 0 bases and J by 7 bases; unmatched bases: 0. The CDR3 loop reads CASSYSSGGTQYF. CDR3 coding DNA: TGTGCCAGCAGTTACTCTAGCGGGGGGACCCAGTACTTC.

This clone appeared a single time. The chain uses TRBV5-1 and TRBJ2-1, with 14 bases identical to TRBD2. Trimming removed 5 bases from V and 7 bases from J; junction bases left unmatched: 5. The V gene's germline CDR1 is SGHRS and CDR2 YFSETQ. This CDR3 comprises 15 residues. This CDR3 is CASSSGLAGANEQFF. Here the CDR3 DNA reads TGCGCCAGCAGTTCGGGACTAGCGGGAGCTAATGAGCAGTTCTTC.

The CDR3 region is CARPPRSGNEQFF. The CDR3 nucleotides are TGTGCCCGCCCCCCACGTAGCGGCAATGAGCAGTTCTTC. The chain carries TRBV30 and TRBJ2-1; perhaps TRBD2 as D (6 bases). There are 13 residues in the CDR3. Germline-derived CDR1 and CDR2 are GTSNPN and SVGIG (reference sequence). Trimming cost V 8 bases and J 6 bases, with 17 bases left between them.